The source of this TCR beta chain is a study of blood T cells in healthy people across ages. This CDR3 has 16 amino acids. Germline V gives CDR1 MNHEY, CDR2 SVGAGI. V was clipped by 0 bases and J by 7 bases, with 18 bases between them. Through a sample-barcoded 5' primer and a J-beta primer mix, a second PCR was run for roughly 6 to 11 cycles. TCRdb re-derived calls from the 5' RACE reads in MiXCR, one entry per CDR3 protein. The sample carries hundreds of thousands of distinct CDR3 sequences, more than 45% recorded once. The sample taken for sequencing was blood. This receptor was obtained from a man aged 25 to 45 in good health. This chain connects TRBV6-5 to TRBJ1-2, with D perhaps matching TRBD1 (5 bases). DNA for the CDR3: TGTGCCAGCAGTTACTCGTCAGGGCCTTCCACCTGTGGCTACACCTTC. This encodes CASSYSSGPSTCGYTF.